This T cell receptor beta chain came from a study of response to subunit inactivated influenza vaccine. Study-wide points: Every seasonal influenza vaccination brings in few new T cells, the authors suggested.

After removal of 3 bases from V and 7 bases from J, the junction contained 9 bases not matched to a gene. There are 14 residues in the CDR3. CDR1 and CDR2 from the germline V gene are MGHRA and YSYEKL. TCRdb itself ran the RT-PCR reads through MiXCR, one entry per CDR3 protein. In the table there are approximately 500,000 distinct CDR3 sequences, approximately 14% of which are singletons. Comment on this clonotype: Its target is not known.

V is TRBV4-1 and J is TRBJ2-7; 7 bases match TRBD2. This TCR came from a man in his fifties or sixties who received an inactivated influenza vaccine. The sample consisted of PBMCs from blood, taken about 13 days after vaccination. This chain's CDR3 is CASSQGLYGEEQYF. For the CDR3, the DNA is TGCGCCAGCAGCCAGGGACTATATGGCGAGGAGCAGTACTTC.